This entry features one T cell receptor beta chain sequence. The antigen remains undetermined. This specimen belongs to a study of identical twins' blood T cells. About the research overall: Roughly 6 alpha and about 6 beta libraries together yielded about 46 million reads. Notes on the study in general: V gene usage reportedly matched far better within twin pairs than unrelated donors. Abundant TCRbeta CDR3s overlapped more between twins than with unrelated donors.

Germline V gene data show CDR1 as MNHEY and CDR2 as SMNVEV (reference sequence). The CDR3 is 16 residues long. Trimming took 4 bases from V and 0 from J; bases not matched to a gene: 7. Donors were six healthy women in three monozygous twin pairs. TCRdb fed the 5' RACE reads into MiXCR, producing one record per CDR3 protein. The sample includes around 380,000 distinct CDR3 sequences, over 25% of them seen just once. Sample: PBMCs. This clonotype was obtained from a woman between 18 and 50 years old in good health. The rearrangement uses TRBV27 and TRBJ2-7, with 9 bases that match TRBD1. CDR3 sequence (DNA): TGTGCCAGCAGTTCTACAGGGGGCCCCTACTCCTACGAGCAGTACTTC. Translation: CASSSTGGPYSYEQYF.